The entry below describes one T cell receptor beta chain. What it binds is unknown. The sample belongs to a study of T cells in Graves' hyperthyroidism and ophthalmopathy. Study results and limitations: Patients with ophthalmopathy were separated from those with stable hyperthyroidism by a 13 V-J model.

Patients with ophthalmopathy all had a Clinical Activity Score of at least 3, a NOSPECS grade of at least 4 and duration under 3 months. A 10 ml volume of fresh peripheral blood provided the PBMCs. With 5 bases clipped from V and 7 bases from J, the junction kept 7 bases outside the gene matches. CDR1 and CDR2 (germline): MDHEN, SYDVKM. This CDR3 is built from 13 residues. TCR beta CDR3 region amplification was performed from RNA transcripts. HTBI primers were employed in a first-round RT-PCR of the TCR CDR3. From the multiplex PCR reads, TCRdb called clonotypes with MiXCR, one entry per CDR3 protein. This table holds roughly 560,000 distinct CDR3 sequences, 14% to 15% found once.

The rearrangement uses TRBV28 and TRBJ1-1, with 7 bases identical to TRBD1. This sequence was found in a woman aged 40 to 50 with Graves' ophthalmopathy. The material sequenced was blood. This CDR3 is CASSQFRDSEAFF. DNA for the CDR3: TGTGCCAGCAGTCAATTCCGGGACAGTGAAGCTTTCTTT.